The rows below give T cell receptor beta chains drawn from one sample of a study of beta chain features in type 1 diabetes. Produced via immunoSEQ multiplex PCR; TCRdb's table is partial and in-frame only. Found here are hundreds of thousands of clones, more than 12% of them singletons; the top ten hold around 0.04%. The material sequenced was naive CD4+ T cells from blood. These receptors were obtained from a man aged 18 to 29 with type 1 diabetes. Both conserved end residues are part of each CDR3. Each record gives: CDR3 length, V gene, clone size, J gene, CDR3 protein. Rows give clone size only sometimes, using once, few, many, or a class for an expanded clone.

len: 18
v_gene: TRBV6-1
abundance: NA
j_gene: TRBJ2-5
CDR3aa: CASSGTSVGGTDQETQYF

len: 15
v_gene: TRBV10-3
abundance: few
j_gene: TRBJ1-5
CDR3aa: CAISDQTGGVQPQHF

len: 15
v_gene: TRBV15
abundance: NA
j_gene: TRBJ1-3
CDR3aa: CATKGALTSGNTIYF

len: 14
v_gene: TRBV19
abundance: NA
j_gene: TRBJ2-2
CDR3aa: CASSIGGSTGELFF

len: 13
v_gene: TRBV30
abundance: few
j_gene: TRBJ1-2
CDR3aa: CAWRSGGPYGYTF

len: 14
v_gene: TRBV2
abundance: few
j_gene: TRBJ2-5
CDR3aa: CASKILAAQETQYF

len: 19
v_gene: TRBV4-3
abundance: few
j_gene: TRBJ2-2
CDR3aa: CASSQDPTSGGSNTGELFF

len: 10
v_gene: TRBV20-1
abundance: NA
j_gene: TRBJ1-2
CDR3aa: CSAIEVGYTF

len: 17
v_gene: TRBV10-3
abundance: NA
j_gene: TRBJ1-1
CDR3aa: CAISESELGQGKTEAFF

len: 14
v_gene: TRBV11-2
abundance: many
j_gene: TRBJ2-4
CDR3aa: CASSAGLTGDIQYF

len: 14
v_gene: TRBV6-5
abundance: once
j_gene: TRBJ1-2
CDR3aa: CASSYSGTGVGYTF

len: 14
v_gene: TRBV6-5
abundance: NA
j_gene: TRBJ2-7
CDR3aa: CASRWTSGFYEQYF

len: 16
v_gene: TRBV30
abundance: few
j_gene: TRBJ2-5
CDR3aa: CALGKASGGWGETQYF

len: 15
v_gene: TRBV4-1
abundance: few
j_gene: TRBJ1-1
CDR3aa: CASSQVPRANTEAFF

len: 20
v_gene: TRBV4-1
abundance: few
j_gene: TRBJ2-1
CDR3aa: CASSQDLTGPYRSSYNEQFF

len: 14
v_gene: TRBV6-1
abundance: few
j_gene: TRBJ1-1
CDR3aa: CASSERRQNTEAFF

len: 14
v_gene: TRBV30
abundance: few
j_gene: TRBJ2-2
CDR3aa: CAWRTGTLTGELFF

len: 15
v_gene: TRBV7-9
abundance: few
j_gene: TRBJ1-2
CDR3aa: CASGERTEEGYGYTF

len: 15
v_gene: TRBV5-4
abundance: NA
j_gene: TRBJ1-1
CDR3aa: CASSDSGSMNTEAFF

len: 15
v_gene: TRBV7-2
abundance: NA
j_gene: TRBJ1-1
CDR3aa: CASSSLSRTASEAFF

len: 11
v_gene: TRBV20-1
abundance: NA
j_gene: TRBJ1-1
CDR3aa: CSAVGFRQAFF

len: 15
v_gene: TRBV5-6
abundance: NA
j_gene: TRBJ2-7
CDR3aa: CASSLGRDGSYEQYF

len: 14
v_gene: TRBV30
abundance: NA
j_gene: TRBJ1-1
CDR3aa: CAWSGLAGQGQAFF

len: 15
v_gene: TRBV27
abundance: few
j_gene: TRBJ2-5
CDR3aa: CASSFTGQWQETQYF

len: 13
v_gene: TRBV5-4
abundance: few
j_gene: TRBJ2-3
CDR3aa: CASSSRPTDTQYF

len: 14
v_gene: TRBV5-1
abundance: NA
j_gene: TRBJ2-7
CDR3aa: CASSLGSSSYEQYF

len: 12
v_gene: TRBV30
abundance: few
j_gene: TRBJ1-2
CDR3aa: CAWSYTRDGYTF

len: 20
v_gene: TRBV4-1
abundance: NA
j_gene: TRBJ1-1
CDR3aa: CASSQDPGPSSWVVNTEAFF

len: 15
v_gene: TRBV4-2
abundance: NA
j_gene: TRBJ1-2
CDR3aa: CASSQASITGYGYTF

len: 14
v_gene: TRBV2
abundance: NA
j_gene: TRBJ1-5
CDR3aa: CASSEEGGDQPQHF

len: 14
v_gene: TRBV19
abundance: few
j_gene: TRBJ2-3
CDR3aa: CASSLRDSTDTQYF

len: 18
v_gene: TRBV19
abundance: NA
j_gene: TRBJ2-2
CDR3aa: CASSLQGLAGVNTGELFF

len: 15
v_gene: TRBV12-5
abundance: NA
j_gene: TRBJ2-3
CDR3aa: CASGSGGLVPDTQYF

len: 14
v_gene: TRBV7-2
abundance: few
j_gene: TRBJ2-7
CDR3aa: CASSDRAGGYEQYF

len: 15
v_gene: TRBV18
abundance: NA
j_gene: TRBJ2-5
CDR3aa: CASSPLGTGEETQYF

len: 13
v_gene: TRBV5-6
abundance: few
j_gene: TRBJ1-2
CDR3aa: CASSFRDRVGYTF

len: 15
v_gene: TRBV5-1
abundance: few
j_gene: TRBJ2-5
CDR3aa: CASSLYVGTQETQYF

len: 16
v_gene: TRBV6-1
abundance: NA
j_gene: TRBJ2-7
CDR3aa: CASSEMGGIPSYEQYF

len: 14
v_gene: TRBV7-2
abundance: few
j_gene: TRBJ2-1
CDR3aa: CASSPRSSYNEQFF

len: 17
v_gene: TRBV7-9
abundance: NA
j_gene: TRBJ2-3
CDR3aa: CASSSGEVGQGTDTQYF

len: 15
v_gene: TRBV27
abundance: few
j_gene: TRBJ1-1
CDR3aa: CASSSLTGFYTEAFF

len: 15
v_gene: TRBV4-3
abundance: NA
j_gene: TRBJ2-5
CDR3aa: CASSQGISWQETQYF

len: 11
v_gene: TRBV29-1
abundance: NA
j_gene: TRBJ1-2
CDR3aa: CSVHRVRGYTF

len: 13
v_gene: TRBV29-1
abundance: NA
j_gene: TRBJ2-5
CDR3aa: CSAGVRQGGEQYF

len: 16
v_gene: TRBV5-1
abundance: NA
j_gene: TRBJ2-7
CDR3aa: CASSPWASGSTYEQYF

len: 13
v_gene: TRBV30
abundance: few
j_gene: TRBJ1-6
CDR3aa: CAWKGTSGSPLHF

len: 13
v_gene: TRBV7-9
abundance: few
j_gene: TRBJ1-1
CDR3aa: CASSLEQDTEAFF

len: 15
v_gene: TRBV9
abundance: once
j_gene: TRBJ2-1
CDR3aa: CASSLEGQAYNEQFF

len: 15
v_gene: TRBV7-2
abundance: NA
j_gene: TRBJ1-1
CDR3aa: CASSPTGTVNTEAFF

len: 14
v_gene: TRBV2
abundance: NA
j_gene: TRBJ2-1
CDR3aa: CARGGQYSYNEQFF

len: 14
v_gene: TRBV19
abundance: NA
j_gene: TRBJ2-7
CDR3aa: CASSLRQAPYEQYF

len: 12
v_gene: TRBV6-5
abundance: few
j_gene: TRBJ1-3
CDR3aa: CASTSQGNTIYF

len: 11
v_gene: TRBV30
abundance: few
j_gene: TRBJ2-5
CDR3aa: CAWSPRETQYF

len: 15
v_gene: TRBV4-1
abundance: NA
j_gene: TRBJ2-1
CDR3aa: CASSQFSGGASEQFF

len: 14
v_gene: TRBV5-1
abundance: NA
j_gene: TRBJ2-5
CDR3aa: CASSLDGPLETQYF

len: 13
v_gene: TRBV28
abundance: few
j_gene: TRBJ2-5
CDR3aa: CASRGQGRETQYF

len: 12
v_gene: TRBV2
abundance: NA
j_gene: TRBJ1-3
CDR3aa: CASTRQAAVEYF

len: 16
v_gene: TRBV5-1
abundance: few
j_gene: TRBJ1-2
CDR3aa: CASSLGLRGIFYGYTF

len: 13
v_gene: TRBV29-1
abundance: few
j_gene: TRBJ1-3
CDR3aa: CSVDTGDGVTIYF